This T cell receptor (beta chain) is from a study of cytomegalovirus exposure and HLA in healthy donors (dated by TCRdb to 2017 to 2019). Study-level background: An earlier analysis of roughly 570 of the donors reported 276 Gb of sequence data and 117 million unique TCR beta sequences obtained from about 179 million T cells. About 320 gigabases of sequencing data and some 85 million unique TCR sequences were included in an early release covering several hundred HLA-typed donors. Of the 350 to 450 genotyped donors, over 80% were placed in the genetic ancestry cluster associated with self-reported Caucasian donors. The study aimed to test whether cataloging public T cell receptors could reveal signatures of past pathogen exposure. The study used immunosequencing to profile the T cell repertoires of hundreds of subjects and linked those repertoires to cytomegalovirus serostatus. A separate validation cohort of roughly 130 different subjects was used in addition to the roughly 670-subject first cohort. To predict cytomegalovirus infection status, the study combined high-throughput TCR immunosequencing, statistical association of individual TCRs with disease status, and machine learning. A later analysis re-examined previously published TCR beta repertoires from about 670 donors and added high-resolution HLA genotyping to investigate patterns of TCR occurrence. Rather than using new phenotypic data, the later analysis identified candidate immune exposures from TCR beta sequences and from how often those sequences occurred across donors. An earlier analysis of 587 of the donors used high-throughput TCR beta sequencing to judge whether each TCR beta V gene segment behaved as functional or pseudogenic. Donor age, sex, ethnicity and CMV serostatus were compiled together with the repertoire data. In a later genetic analysis, genome-wide SNP genotypes for about three fifths of the roughly 670 donors were used, and that subset was treated as a discovery cohort. All discovery cohort repertoires had been generated on a single sequencing platform. HLA typing included class I and class II loci at four-digit resolution. Typing coverage differed by locus: A, B, C, DRB1 and DQB1 were typed in roughly 629-630 donors, DQA1 in 522, DPA1 in approximately 600, and DPB1 in about 450. Roughly five DR-DQ haplotypes were handled as single units for association and clustering because linkage in the cohort was strong. On average, roughly 250,000 unique TCR beta nucleotide sequences were sequenced per donor among a few hundred genotyped donors of the cohort, with roughly 18% of those sequences being non-productive. The investigation overall reported the following: HLA typing was unavailable for some donors at each locus, so association tests used only the typed subset. In vitro tests confirmed that three of the cytomegalovirus-associated TCR beta chains recognize cytomegalovirus antigens. For the cohort, immune exposure information was limited to CMV serostatus. Presence/absence analyses assumed roughly uniform sequencing depth across donors, an assumption that may not hold. According to a later genetic analysis, donors in an Asian-associated ancestry cluster had fewer N-insertions in productive TCRs than the approximately 670-donor mean. Most TCR sequences were seen in very few donors, while some public TCRs were found in many individuals. The classifier was reported to diagnose cytomegalovirus status with high specificity and sensitivity in both the original and validation cohorts. An association between a missense DCLRE1C variant and V-gene and J-gene trimming of TCR beta chains was found in a later genetic analysis and replicated in an independent cohort. Correlated functional status among segregating V segments might be attributable to linkage disequilibrium, but an unknown experimental factor could not be ruled out. At a false discovery rate of 0.05, a later analysis linked 15,000 to 20,000 TCR beta sequences to specific HLA alleles. Some IMGT-functional V segments, including TRBV6-2 and TRBV6-3, could not be distinguished by the 87-base-pair reads and were therefore excluded. A later analysis found that HLA-associated TCR beta chains were more clonally expanded and had lower generation probabilities than equally common non-associated chains. A further reported finding was that TCR beta sequences accurately predicted the HLA-A and HLA-B alleles for most subjects in the first cohort. In this cohort, only TCR beta chains were sequenced, and detectable features were limited by the absence of alpha or paired-chain data. According to a later analysis, most CMV-associated TCR beta chains appeared to be HLA-restricted, and the HLA associations seemed to be driven largely by CMV exposure. Assigning TCR associations to individual alleles was difficult when HLA alleles, especially DR and DQ, strongly co-occurred. In an earlier analysis of approximately 590 of the donors, most TCR beta V segments appeared in productive rearrangements about 87% or about 30% of the time, broadly matching IMGT annotations. A total of about 150 TCR beta chains were listed by the study as associated with cytomegalovirus. A group of highly shared sequence variants was considered likely to be a technical artifact of the sequencing pipeline. According to a later analysis, parvovirus B19, influenza, CMV and Epstein-Barr virus appeared linked to several top co-occurrence clusters. The earlier analysis of a few hundred of the donors excluded 15 to 20 rarely observed V segments, including chromosome 9 orphons, because counts were too low. According to a later analysis, TCR association rates differed among HLA loci, with DRB1 alleles showing the most associated TCRs and HLA-C alleles showing the fewest. The authors suggested that the approach could potentially be extended to other disease states and immunological phenotypes.

CDR1 and CDR2 are read off the germline V gene as SGHDN and FVKESK. The germline ends are 7 bases apart after V is trimmed by 4 bases and J by 2 bases. The CDR3 starts with the cysteine, ends with the phenylalanine, and has 13 residues. Only the CDR3 DNA is retained, 39 bases long and in frame from the first base. Remarks on this clone: Its antigen remains undetermined. The record has no base qualities; no much larger clone is one base away.

The cohort was made up of around 720 healthy bone marrow donors. Cohort members were all nominally healthy when sampled, although unrecorded immune exposures were likely present. The donor tested CMV seronegative and was one of the 352 seronegative cohort members. Every donor gave a peripheral blood sample, and the peripheral blood mononuclear cells from that sample were used for TCR beta sequencing. The Qiagen DNeasy Blood Extraction Kit was used to extract genomic DNA from the blood cell samples. Libraries came from the immunoSEQ multiplex PCR assay. The multiplex PCR relied on a mix of 60 forward primers for TCR Vbeta segments and 13 reverse primers for TCR Jbeta segments. A multiplex PCR assay on genomic DNA amplified the CDR3 region of rearranged TCR beta genes. Amplified TCR beta libraries were sequenced as 87-base-pair reads on the Illumina HiSeq System. Processing in the source paper ran as follows. In a later analysis, some 80 million unique TCR beta chains were counted across the 500 to 850 repertoires, and roughly 11 million of these chains were shared by at least two donors. Raw reads were error-corrected and collapsed into unique sequences with a nearest-neighbor algorithm that merged closely related sequences to remove PCR and sequencing errors. To assign V, D and J gene segments, CDR3 sequences were aligned to IMGT reference sequences. For a sequence to be retained, a match of at least six nucleotides to both a V gene segment and a J gene segment was required. A rearrangement counted as productive if the CDR3 had no stop codons and remained in frame with V and J, and every other rearrangement counted as non-productive. Following IMGT convention, CDR3 was defined as the stretch from the second conserved V-encoded cysteine to the conserved J-encoded phenylalanine. The earlier analysis of roughly 590 of the donors excluded sequences that lacked an unambiguous match to a single V gene segment. An earlier analysis of fewer than 650 of the donors classified V segments as functional when productive rearrangements were above 56.7% and as segregating when the standard deviation between donors was above 5%. A statistical classification framework was built to diagnose cytomegalovirus status from the catalog of TCR beta chain sequences. V and J gene assignment, in a later analysis, came from comparing TCR nucleotide sequences with IMGT/GENE-DB human TR gene sequences. Using the TCRdist pipeline, a later analysis assigned CDR3 sequences along with most-parsimonious VDJ recombination scenarios. In a later analysis, each TCR beta chain was defined by its CDR3 amino acid sequence together with its V-gene family, and reads lacking a unique V-gene family were excluded. In a later analysis, 450 to 600 highly shared, low-generation-probability nucleotide sequences were removed to address suspected cross-contamination and a sequencing artifact. For each public chain, a later analysis derived a clonal expansion index from normalized ranks of inferred template counts within each repertoire. A later analysis computed generation probabilities with a VDJ recombination model fitted to out-of-frame rearrangements, and checked the results against IGoR. In a later analysis, hypergeometric tests were used to score TCR-TCR, TCR-HLA and TCR-CMV co-occurrence, with a repertoire-size bias correction applied to TCR pairs. A later analysis estimated false discovery rates by permuting HLA or CMV assignments 20 times. In a later analysis, co-occurring TCRs were grouped with DBSCAN, and TCRdist sequence similarity was added when clustering was performed within HLA-allele-positive subsets. Co-occurrence clustering excluded repertoires with fewer than 30,000 or more than 120,000 public chains, plus five with anomalous nucleotide sharing. Held by TCRdb, this immuneACCESS table contains in-frame sequences only and omits some clones. Under half of the omission traces to an unresolved V gene where checked; the cause of the rest is unknown. D and trimming were read from the DNA, whereas the V and J calls and clone size are those reported in that table. For this sample there are roughly 90,000 clones; about 88% appear just once. The top ten hold 2% to 2.5% of the sample.

The sample was PBMCs. Here the chain combines TRBV14 and TRBJ2-3; the D gene is not confidently resolved. This clonotype was sampled from a man between 18 and 35 years old in good health and CMV-seronegative. CDR3 reads: CASSPTNTDTQYF. In nucleotides, the sequence is TGTGCCAGCAGCCCGACAAACACAGATACGCAGTATTTT.